These T cell receptor beta chains were read from a single sample in a study of human thymus T cells. TCRdb keeps only in-frame clones here, not all; method: immunoSEQ multiplex PCR. The sample has about 78,000 clones; 90% to 97% are singletons. What was sequenced was thymus tissue. Source of these receptors: a boy in the first two years of life with a congenital heart defect but otherwise immunologically healthy. Both conserved end residues are part of each CDR3. The D gene is left open where the match is weak. Size values are once, few and many counts, or a class for expanded clones, and some rows have none.

j_call: TRBJ1-1; v_call: TRBV29-1; d_call: .; clone_size: .; cdr3_aa: CSVILNTEAFF; cdr3_nt: TGCAGCGTTATCTTGAACACTGAAGCTTTCTTT
j_call: TRBJ1-2; v_call: TRBV28; d_call: TRBD1; clone_size: .; cdr3_aa: CASSSGAADRMVWKGYTF; cdr3_nt: TGTGCCAGCAGTAGCGGGGCGGCGGACAGGATGGTGTGGAAGGGCTACACCTTC
j_call: TRBJ1-2; v_call: TRBV2; d_call: .; clone_size: .; cdr3_aa: CASPGLVQQRGGYGYTF; cdr3_nt: TGTGCCAGCCCAGGGTTGGTACAGCAGAGGGGAGGCTATGGCTACACCTTC
j_call: TRBJ1-2; v_call: TRBV4-2; d_call: TRBD1; clone_size: .; cdr3_aa: CASSQDLTGQGIDGYTF; cdr3_nt: TGTGCCAGCAGCCAAGATCTTACGGGACAGGGGATTGATGGCTACACCTTC
j_call: TRBJ2-7; v_call: TRBV6-5; d_call: TRBD1; clone_size: .; cdr3_aa: CASSATGSYEQYF; cdr3_nt: TGTGCCAGCAGTGCGACAGGGTCCTACGAGCAGTACTTC
j_call: TRBJ1-1; v_call: TRBV4-2; d_call: TRBD1; clone_size: .; cdr3_aa: CASSQGQGEAFF; cdr3_nt: TGTGCCAGCAGCCAAGGACAGGGCGAAGCTTTCTTT
j_call: TRBJ2-1; v_call: TRBV11-2; d_call: .; clone_size: once; cdr3_aa: CASSLGASEINNEQFF; cdr3_nt: TGTGCCAGCAGCTTAGGTGCTAGCGAAATTAACAATGAGCAGTTCTTC
j_call: TRBJ2-7; v_call: TRBV25-1; d_call: .; clone_size: .; cdr3_aa: CASSESYEQYF; cdr3_nt: TGTGCCAGCAGTGAATCCTACGAGCAGTACTTC
j_call: TRBJ2-1; v_call: TRBV19; d_call: TRBD2; clone_size: .; cdr3_aa: CASSIRLAGQNYNEQFF; cdr3_nt: TGTGCCAGTAGTATTAGACTAGCGGGGCAAAATTACAATGAGCAGTTCTTC
j_call: TRBJ1-2; v_call: TRBV19; d_call: .; clone_size: .; cdr3_aa: CASSIGPDGYTF; cdr3_nt: TGTGCCAGTAGTATTGGTCCGGACGGCTACACCTTC
j_call: TRBJ2-3; v_call: TRBV5-4; d_call: .; clone_size: .; cdr3_aa: CASSSGRVPFSTDTQYF; cdr3_nt: TGTGCCAGCAGCTCTGGTAGGGTCCCATTTAGCACAGATACGCAGTATTTT
j_call: TRBJ2-1; v_call: TRBV7-9; d_call: TRBD2; clone_size: .; cdr3_aa: CASSLGLDAFF; cdr3_nt: TGTGCCAGCAGCTTGGGACTAGACGCGTTCTTC
j_call: TRBJ2-7; v_call: TRBV6-6; d_call: TRBD1; clone_size: .; cdr3_aa: CASSPDRVQYEQYF; cdr3_nt: TGTGCCAGCAGCCCCGACAGGGTTCAGTACGAGCAGTACTTC
j_call: TRBJ2-7; v_call: TRBV7-2; d_call: .; clone_size: .; cdr3_aa: CASSLVRGSSYEQYF; cdr3_nt: TGTGCCAGCAGCTTAGTCCGGGGGAGCTCCTACGAGCAGTACTTC
j_call: TRBJ2-7; v_call: TRBV4-2; d_call: TRBD1; clone_size: .; cdr3_aa: CASSQGQGVYEQYF; cdr3_nt: TGTGCCAGCAGCCAGGGACAGGGGGTTTACGAGCAGTACTTC
j_call: TRBJ1-1; v_call: TRBV4-1; d_call: .; clone_size: .; cdr3_aa: CASSQVPRGTEAFF; cdr3_nt: TGCGCCAGCAGCCAAGTCCCAAGGGGGACTGAAGCTTTCTTT
j_call: TRBJ2-7; v_call: TRBV7-8; d_call: .; clone_size: .; cdr3_aa: CASSLAIGSPYEQYF; cdr3_nt: TGTGCCAGCAGCTTAGCCATAGGGTCTCCGTACGAGCAGTACTTC
j_call: TRBJ2-7; v_call: TRBV6-1; d_call: TRBD1; clone_size: .; cdr3_aa: CASTPPETGVYEQYF; cdr3_nt: TGTGCCAGCACCCCCCCGGAGACAGGGGTCTACGAGCAGTACTTC
j_call: TRBJ1-2; v_call: TRBV6-1; d_call: .; clone_size: .; cdr3_aa: CASSEGQFYGYTF; cdr3_nt: TGTGCCAGCAGTGAAGGACAGTTCTATGGCTACACCTTC
j_call: TRBJ1-5; v_call: TRBV2; d_call: TRBD1; clone_size: .; cdr3_aa: CASSAGGSYSNQPQHF; cdr3_nt: TGTGCCAGCAGTGCAGGGGGGAGCTATAGCAATCAGCCCCAGCATTTT
j_call: TRBJ2-3; v_call: TRBV14; d_call: TRBD2; clone_size: .; cdr3_aa: CASSQMKRGATDTQYF; cdr3_nt: TGTGCCAGCAGCCAAATGAAGCGGGGGGCCACAGATACGCAGTATTTT
j_call: TRBJ2-1; v_call: TRBV5-1; d_call: .; clone_size: once; cdr3_aa: CASSLAGVEQFF; cdr3_nt: TGCGCCAGCAGCTTGGCGGGGGTTGAGCAGTTCTTC
j_call: TRBJ2-5; v_call: TRBV27; d_call: TRBD2; clone_size: .; cdr3_aa: CASSAQGGRTQYF; cdr3_nt: TGTGCCAGCAGTGCCCAGGGCGGGAGAACCCAGTACTTC
j_call: TRBJ2-7; v_call: TRBV5-1; d_call: TRBD2; clone_size: .; cdr3_aa: CASSSGLAGGRDEQYF; cdr3_nt: TGCGCCAGCAGCTCTGGACTAGCGGGGGGCCGGGACGAGCAGTACTTC
j_call: TRBJ2-7; v_call: TRBV5-4; d_call: TRBD2; clone_size: .; cdr3_aa: CASSFSGGPRREQYF; cdr3_nt: TGTGCCAGCAGCTTTAGCGGGGGGCCCCGTAGGGAGCAGTACTTC
j_call: TRBJ1-5; v_call: TRBV19; d_call: TRBD1; clone_size: .; cdr3_aa: CASSTWDRANNQPQHF; cdr3_nt: TGTGCCAGTAGTACGTGGGACAGGGCGAACAATCAGCCCCAGCATTTT
j_call: TRBJ2-2; v_call: TRBV7-9; d_call: .; clone_size: .; cdr3_aa: CASSSRARDAKRGTGELFF; cdr3_nt: TGTGCCAGCAGCTCGAGAGCCCGGGACGCCAAAAGAGGAACCGGGGAGCTGTTTTTT
j_call: TRBJ1-2; v_call: TRBV7-9; d_call: .; clone_size: .; cdr3_aa: CASSHRRSGDGYTF; cdr3_nt: TGTGCCAGCAGCCATCGGAGATCTGGGGATGGCTACACCTTC
j_call: TRBJ2-3; v_call: TRBV29-1; d_call: .; clone_size: .; cdr3_aa: CSGAGADTQYF; cdr3_nt: TGCAGCGGGGCGGGGGCGGATACGCAGTATTTT
j_call: TRBJ1-2; v_call: TRBV6-1; d_call: TRBD1; clone_size: .; cdr3_aa: CASSVGTGRFGYTF; cdr3_nt: TGTGCCAGCAGTGTTGGGACAGGGCGTTTCGGCTACACCTTC
j_call: TRBJ2-7; v_call: TRBV5-4; d_call: .; clone_size: .; cdr3_aa: CASSLNNTYSYEQYF; cdr3_nt: TGTGCCAGCAGCTTGAACAACACGTACTCCTACGAGCAGTACTTC
j_call: TRBJ2-1; v_call: TRBV5-4; d_call: .; clone_size: .; cdr3_aa: CASSFFGAIHEQFF; cdr3_nt: TGTGCCAGCAGCTTTTTTGGAGCGATCCATGAGCAGTTCTTC
j_call: TRBJ2-5; v_call: TRBV11-2; d_call: .; clone_size: .; cdr3_aa: CASSMTTASGIETQYF; cdr3_nt: TGTGCCAGCAGTATGACGACTGCGTCAGGTATAGAGACCCAGTACTTC
j_call: TRBJ2-2; v_call: TRBV18; d_call: TRBD2; clone_size: .; cdr3_aa: CASSPPLAGGSLRNTGELFF; cdr3_nt: TGTGCCAGCTCACCACCGCTAGCGGGGGGGAGCTTACGGAACACCGGGGAGCTGTTTTTT
j_call: TRBJ2-7; v_call: TRBV10-1; d_call: TRBD2; clone_size: .; cdr3_aa: CASSKTAPAGAAVCEQYF; cdr3_nt: TGCGCCAGCAGTAAGACAGCCCCAGCGGGAGCGGCGGTATGCGAGCAGTACTTC
j_call: TRBJ2-7; v_call: TRBV11-2; d_call: .; clone_size: .; cdr3_aa: CASSLGRQPYEQYF; cdr3_nt: TGTGCCAGCAGCTTAGGTCGCCAGCCCTACGAGCAGTACTTC
j_call: TRBJ2-7; v_call: TRBV18; d_call: TRBD2; clone_size: .; cdr3_aa: CASSPPDRGDSYEQYF; cdr3_nt: TGTGCCAGCTCACCACCGGACCGGGGGGACTCCTACGAGCAGTACTTC
j_call: TRBJ2-7; v_call: TRBV5-4; d_call: .; clone_size: .; cdr3_aa: CASSGEGGPPSYEQYF; cdr3_nt: TGTGCCAGCAGCGGGGAGGGGGGCCCCCCCTCCTACGAGCAGTACTTC
j_call: TRBJ2-1; v_call: TRBV7-2; d_call: TRBD2; clone_size: .; cdr3_aa: CASSLDRGLANEQFF; cdr3_nt: TGTGCCAGCAGCTTAGATAGGGGACTAGCAAATGAGCAGTTCTTC
j_call: TRBJ1-2; v_call: TRBV13; d_call: .; clone_size: .; cdr3_aa: CASSLKDRLSYTF; cdr3_nt: TGTGCCAGCAGCTTAAAGGACAGATTGAGCTACACCTTC
j_call: TRBJ2-7; v_call: TRBV7-2; d_call: TRBD2; clone_size: .; cdr3_aa: CASSHIGLGDYPCEQYF; cdr3_nt: TGTGCCAGCAGCCACATCGGTTTAGGGGACTATCCCTGCGAGCAGTACTTC
j_call: TRBJ1-5; v_call: TRBV19; d_call: TRBD1; clone_size: .; cdr3_aa: CASLTTGKLNQPQHF; cdr3_nt: TGTGCCAGTCTTACGACAGGGAAACTGAATCAGCCCCAGCATTTT
j_call: TRBJ1-2; v_call: TRBV6-1; d_call: .; clone_size: .; cdr3_aa: CASREDSNYGYTF; cdr3_nt: TGTGCCAGCAGGGAGGACAGTAACTATGGCTACACCTTC
j_call: TRBJ2-1; v_call: TRBV6-6; d_call: TRBD1; clone_size: .; cdr3_aa: CASTLQGVGNAEQFF; cdr3_nt: TGTGCCAGCACCTTGCAGGGGGTAGGGAACGCTGAGCAGTTCTTC
j_call: TRBJ2-7; v_call: TRBV6-1; d_call: TRBD2; clone_size: once; cdr3_aa: CATSGPSSYEQYF; cdr3_nt: TGTGCCACTAGCGGACCTAGCTCCTACGAGCAGTACTTC
j_call: TRBJ2-7; v_call: TRBV5-1; d_call: TRBD2; clone_size: few; cdr3_aa: CASSLGLAGGTYEQYF; cdr3_nt: TGCGCCAGCAGCTTGGGGCTAGCGGGGGGGACCTACGAGCAGTACTTC